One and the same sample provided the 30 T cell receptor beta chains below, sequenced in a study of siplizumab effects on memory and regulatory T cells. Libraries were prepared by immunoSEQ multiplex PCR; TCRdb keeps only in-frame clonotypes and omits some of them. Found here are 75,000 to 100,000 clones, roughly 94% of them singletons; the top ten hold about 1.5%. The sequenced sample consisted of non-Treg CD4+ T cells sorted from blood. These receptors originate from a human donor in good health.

In nucleotides, the CDR3 is TGTGCCAGCTCACCACGTACGGGTTATGAGCAGTTCTTC. Translated, it gives CASSPRTGYEQFF. The chain is built from TRBV18 and TRBJ2-1; D remains unclear. Per the germline V gene, CDR1 is KGHSH and CDR2 is LQKENI. The CDR3 extends over 13 amino acids. Trimming pared 1 base from V and 8 bases from J, leaving 9 bases between.

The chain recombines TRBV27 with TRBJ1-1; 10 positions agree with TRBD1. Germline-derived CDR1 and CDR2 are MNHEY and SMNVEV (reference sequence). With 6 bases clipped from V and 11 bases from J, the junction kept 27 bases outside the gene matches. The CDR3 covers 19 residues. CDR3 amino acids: CASSATLGTGDSGSYSAFF. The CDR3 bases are TGTGCCAGCAGCGCCACCCTCGGGACAGGGGATTCGGGATCATATTCCGCTTTCTTT.

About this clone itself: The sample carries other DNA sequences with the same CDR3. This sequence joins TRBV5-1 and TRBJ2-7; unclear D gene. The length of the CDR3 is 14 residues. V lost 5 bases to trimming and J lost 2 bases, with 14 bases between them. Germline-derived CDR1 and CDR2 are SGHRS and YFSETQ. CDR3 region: CASSLGSQTYEQYF. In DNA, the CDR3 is TGCGCCAGCAGTTTAGGGTCGCAAACCTACGAGCAGTACTTC.

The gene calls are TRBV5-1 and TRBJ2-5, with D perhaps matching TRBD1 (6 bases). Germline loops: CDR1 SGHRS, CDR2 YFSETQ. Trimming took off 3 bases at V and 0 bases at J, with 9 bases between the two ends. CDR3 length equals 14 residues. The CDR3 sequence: CASSSWDNQETQYF. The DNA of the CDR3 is TGCGCCAGCAGCTCGTGGGACAACCAAGAGACCCAGTACTTC.

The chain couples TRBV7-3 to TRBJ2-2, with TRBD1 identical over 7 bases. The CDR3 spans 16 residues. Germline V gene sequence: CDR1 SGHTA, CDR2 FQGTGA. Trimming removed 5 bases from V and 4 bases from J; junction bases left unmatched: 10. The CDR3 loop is CASSLYRGVGTGELFF. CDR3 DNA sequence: TGTGCCAGCAGCCTATACAGGGGCGTAGGCACCGGGGAGCTGTTTTTT.

CDR3 DNA sequence: TGTGCCAGTGATGGACTGACCGCCCAAGATACGCAGTATTTT. This sequence encodes CASDGLTAQDTQYF. This chain links TRBV2 with TRBJ2-3, with TRBD2 as a possible D gene (5 bases). The CDR3 contains 14 residues. CDR1 and CDR2 from the germline V gene are SNHLY and FYNNEI. The V and J ends lost 9 bases and 5 bases respectively, with 18 bases between them.

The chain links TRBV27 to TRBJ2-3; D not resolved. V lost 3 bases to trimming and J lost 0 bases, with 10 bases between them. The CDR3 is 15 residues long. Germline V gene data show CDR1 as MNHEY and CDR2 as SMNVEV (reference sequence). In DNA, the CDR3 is TGTGCCAGCAGTTTTAGAGATCCTAGCACAGATACGCAGTATTTT. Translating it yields CASSFRDPSTDTQYF.

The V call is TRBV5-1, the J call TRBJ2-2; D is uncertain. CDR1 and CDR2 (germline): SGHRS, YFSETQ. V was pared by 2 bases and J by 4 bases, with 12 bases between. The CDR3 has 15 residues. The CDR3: CASSLREMGTGELFF. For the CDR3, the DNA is TGCGCCAGCAGCTTAAGGGAAATGGGCACCGGGGAGCTGTTTTTT.

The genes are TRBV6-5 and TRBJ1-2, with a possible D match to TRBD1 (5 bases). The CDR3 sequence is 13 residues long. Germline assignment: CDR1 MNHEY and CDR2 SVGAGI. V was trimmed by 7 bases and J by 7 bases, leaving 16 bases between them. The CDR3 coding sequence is TGTGCCAGCACCCCTCAATGGGGGGGTGGCTACACCTTC. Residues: CASTPQWGGGYTF.

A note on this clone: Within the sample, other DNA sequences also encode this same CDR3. The CDR3 is CASSPDRAGNTIYF. The CDR3 region has the DNA TGCGCCAGCAGTCCTGACAGGGCTGGAAACACCATATATTTT. The V gene is TRBV5-1, the J gene TRBJ1-3, with 7 nucleotides matching TRBD1. V dropped 5 bases and J dropped 2; count of bases not matched to a gene: 4. CDR1 SGHRS and CDR2 YFSETQ come from the germline V gene. This CDR3 is 14 amino acids long.

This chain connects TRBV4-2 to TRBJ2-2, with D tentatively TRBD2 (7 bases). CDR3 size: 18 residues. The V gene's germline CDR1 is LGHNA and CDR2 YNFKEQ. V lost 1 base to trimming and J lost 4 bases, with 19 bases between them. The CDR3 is CASSQGDGRRGGTGELFF. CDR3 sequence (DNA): TGTGCCAGCAGCCAAGGTGACGGGAGAAGGGGGGGCACCGGGGAGCTGTTTTTT.

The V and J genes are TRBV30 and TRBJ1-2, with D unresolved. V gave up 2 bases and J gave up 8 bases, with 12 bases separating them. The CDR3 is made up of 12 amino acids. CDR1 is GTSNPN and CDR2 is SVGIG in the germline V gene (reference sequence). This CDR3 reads CAWSFWAEGYTF. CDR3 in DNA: TGTGCCTGGAGTTTTTGGGCAGAAGGCTACACCTTC.

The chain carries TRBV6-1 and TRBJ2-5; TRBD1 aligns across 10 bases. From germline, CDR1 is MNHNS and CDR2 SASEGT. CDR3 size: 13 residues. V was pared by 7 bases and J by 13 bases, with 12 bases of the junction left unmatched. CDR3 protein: CASTRQGAKGGYF. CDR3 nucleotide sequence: TGTGCCAGCACCCGACAGGGGGCGAAAGGCGGGTACTTC.

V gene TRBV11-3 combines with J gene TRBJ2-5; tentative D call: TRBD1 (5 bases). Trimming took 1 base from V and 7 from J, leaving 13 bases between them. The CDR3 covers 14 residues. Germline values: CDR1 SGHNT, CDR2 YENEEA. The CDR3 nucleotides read TGTGCCAGCAGCTTAGGAAGGGGCTCGGGGACCCAGTACTTC. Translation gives CASSLGRGSGTQYF.

The CDR3 DNA sequence: TGTGCCAGCAGTGTCGGACAGGGGGCGGGTCAGTACTTC. It yields the protein CASSVGQGAGQYF. The chain is built from TRBV2 and TRBJ2-4, with 11 bases fitting TRBD1. Germline V gene data show CDR1 as SNHLY and CDR2 as FYNNEI. The CDR3 spans 13 residues. J lost 12 bases, V lost 4 bases, and 5 bases had no gene match.

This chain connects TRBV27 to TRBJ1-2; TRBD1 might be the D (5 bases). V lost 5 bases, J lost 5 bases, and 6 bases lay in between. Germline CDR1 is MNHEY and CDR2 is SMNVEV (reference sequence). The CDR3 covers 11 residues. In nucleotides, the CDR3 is TGTGCCAGCAGTGAGGGGTATGGCTACACCTTC. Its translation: CASSEGYGYTF.

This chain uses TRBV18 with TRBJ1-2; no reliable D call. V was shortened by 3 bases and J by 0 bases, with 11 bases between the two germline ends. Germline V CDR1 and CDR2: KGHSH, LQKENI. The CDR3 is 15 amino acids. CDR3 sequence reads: CASSPRTGANYGYTF. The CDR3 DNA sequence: TGTGCCAGCTCACCTAGGACGGGAGCTAACTATGGCTACACCTTC.

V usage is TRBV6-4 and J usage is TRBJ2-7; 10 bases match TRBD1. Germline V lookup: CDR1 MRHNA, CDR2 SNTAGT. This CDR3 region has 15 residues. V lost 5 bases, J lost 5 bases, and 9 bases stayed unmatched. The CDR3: CASSNRDRGCHEQYF. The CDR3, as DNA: TGTGCCAGCAGTAACCGGGACAGGGGTTGTCACGAGCAGTACTTC.

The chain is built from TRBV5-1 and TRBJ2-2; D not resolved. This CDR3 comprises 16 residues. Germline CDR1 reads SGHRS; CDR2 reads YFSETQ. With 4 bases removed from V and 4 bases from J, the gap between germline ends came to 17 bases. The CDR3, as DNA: TGCGCCAGCAGCAGGGTCGGCTCCTCGGGCACCGGGGAGCTGTTTTTT. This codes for CASSRVGSSGTGELFF.

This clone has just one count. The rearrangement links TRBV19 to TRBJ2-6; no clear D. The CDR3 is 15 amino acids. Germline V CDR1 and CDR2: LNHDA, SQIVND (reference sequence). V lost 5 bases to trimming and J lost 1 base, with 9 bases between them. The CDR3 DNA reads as TGTGCCAGTAGTCAGACAACTTCTGGGGCCAACGTCCTGACTTTC. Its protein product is CASSQTTSGANVLTF.

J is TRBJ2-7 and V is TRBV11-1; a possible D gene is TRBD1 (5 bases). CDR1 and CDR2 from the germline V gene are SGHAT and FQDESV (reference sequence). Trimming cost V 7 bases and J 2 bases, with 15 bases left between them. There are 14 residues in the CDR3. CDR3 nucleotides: TGTGCCAGCAAGGTGCGATCCAGGGCCTACGAGCAGTACTTC. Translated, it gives CASKVRSRAYEQYF.

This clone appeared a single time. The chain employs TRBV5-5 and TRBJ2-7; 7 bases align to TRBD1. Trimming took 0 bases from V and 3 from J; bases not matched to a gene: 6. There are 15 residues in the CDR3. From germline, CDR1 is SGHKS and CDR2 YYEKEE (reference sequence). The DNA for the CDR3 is TGTGCCAGCAGCTTGGAGGGGACAGTGAGCTACGAGCAGTACTTC. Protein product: CASSLEGTVSYEQYF.

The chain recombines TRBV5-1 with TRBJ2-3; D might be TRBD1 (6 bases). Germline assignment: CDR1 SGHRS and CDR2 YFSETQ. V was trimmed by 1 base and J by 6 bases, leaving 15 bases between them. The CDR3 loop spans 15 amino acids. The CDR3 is CASSLMQGSGDTQYF. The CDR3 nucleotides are TGCGCCAGCAGCTTGATGCAGGGGTCCGGGGATACGCAGTATTTT.

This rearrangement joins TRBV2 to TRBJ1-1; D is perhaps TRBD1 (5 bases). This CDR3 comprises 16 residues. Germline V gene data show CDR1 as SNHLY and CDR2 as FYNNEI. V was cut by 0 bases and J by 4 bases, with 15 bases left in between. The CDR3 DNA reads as TGTGCCAGCAGTGAAGCGGCCTGGGGCCGGAGCACTGAAGCTTTCTTT. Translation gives CASSEAAWGRSTEAFF.

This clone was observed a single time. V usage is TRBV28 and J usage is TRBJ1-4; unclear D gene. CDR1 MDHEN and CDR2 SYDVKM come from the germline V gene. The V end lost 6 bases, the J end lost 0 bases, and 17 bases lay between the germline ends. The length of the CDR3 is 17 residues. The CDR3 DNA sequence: TGTGCCAGCAGCCGGGGAGCAGCCCTATCAACTAATGAAAAACTGTTTTTT. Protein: CASSRGAALSTNEKLFF. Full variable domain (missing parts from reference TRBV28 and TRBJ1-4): DVKVTQSSRYLVKRTGEKVFLECVQDMDHENMFWYRQDPGLGLRLIYFSYDVKMKEKGDIPEGYSVSREKKERFSLILESASTNQTSMYLCASSRGAALSTNEKLFFGSGTQLSVL.

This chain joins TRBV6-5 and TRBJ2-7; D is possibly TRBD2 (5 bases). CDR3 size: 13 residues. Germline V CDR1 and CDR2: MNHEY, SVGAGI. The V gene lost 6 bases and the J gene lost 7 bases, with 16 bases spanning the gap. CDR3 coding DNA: TGTGCCAGCAGCCCAGCGGAGACGGGTGAGCAGTACTTC. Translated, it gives CASSPAETGEQYF.

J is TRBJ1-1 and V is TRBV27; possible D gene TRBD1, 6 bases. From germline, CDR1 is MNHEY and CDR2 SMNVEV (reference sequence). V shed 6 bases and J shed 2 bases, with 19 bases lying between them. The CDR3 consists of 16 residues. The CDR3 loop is CASSPPSRGGNTEAFF. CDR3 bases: TGTGCCAGCAGCCCACCCTCGAGGGGGGGAAACACTGAAGCTTTCTTT.

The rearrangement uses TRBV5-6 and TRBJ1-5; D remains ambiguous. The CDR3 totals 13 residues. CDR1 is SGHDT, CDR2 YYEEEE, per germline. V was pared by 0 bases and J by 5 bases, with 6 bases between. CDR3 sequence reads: CASSLAGDQPQHF. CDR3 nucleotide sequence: TGTGCCAGCAGCTTGGCCGGCGATCAGCCCCAGCATTTT.

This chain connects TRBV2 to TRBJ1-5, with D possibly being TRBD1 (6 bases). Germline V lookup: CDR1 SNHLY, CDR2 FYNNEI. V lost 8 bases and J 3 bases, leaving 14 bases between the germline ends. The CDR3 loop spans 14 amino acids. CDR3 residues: CASQKDRANQPQHF. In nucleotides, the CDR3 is TGTGCCAGCCAAAAGGACAGAGCCAATCAGCCCCAGCATTTT.

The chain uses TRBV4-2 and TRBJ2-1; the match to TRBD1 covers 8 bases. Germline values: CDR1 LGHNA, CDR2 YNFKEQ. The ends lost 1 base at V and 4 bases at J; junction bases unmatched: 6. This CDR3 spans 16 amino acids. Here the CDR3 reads CASSQGGTGPYNEQFF. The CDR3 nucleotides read TGTGCCAGCAGCCAAGGGGGGACAGGTCCATACAATGAGCAGTTCTTC.